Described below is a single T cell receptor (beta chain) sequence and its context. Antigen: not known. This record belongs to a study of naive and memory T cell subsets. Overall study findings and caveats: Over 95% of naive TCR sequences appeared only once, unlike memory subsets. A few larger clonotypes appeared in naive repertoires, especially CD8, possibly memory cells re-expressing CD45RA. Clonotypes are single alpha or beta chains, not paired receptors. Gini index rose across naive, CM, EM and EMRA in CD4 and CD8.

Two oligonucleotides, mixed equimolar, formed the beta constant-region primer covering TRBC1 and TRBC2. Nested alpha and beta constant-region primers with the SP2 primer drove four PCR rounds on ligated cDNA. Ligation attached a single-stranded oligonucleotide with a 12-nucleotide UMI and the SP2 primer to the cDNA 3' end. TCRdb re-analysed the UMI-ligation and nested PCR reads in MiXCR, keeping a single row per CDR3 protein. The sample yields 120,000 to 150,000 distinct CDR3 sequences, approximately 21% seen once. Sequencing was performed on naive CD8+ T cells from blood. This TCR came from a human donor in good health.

CDR3 loop: CASTDAWGQGAETQYF. CDR3 DNA sequence: TGTGCCAGCACTGACGCCTGGGGACAGGGGGCGGAGACCCAGTACTTC. This chain uses TRBV6-2 or TRBV6-3 with TRBJ2-5; TRBD1 aligns across 12 bases. CDR1 is MNHEY, CDR2 SVGEGT, per germline. The V gene end was trimmed by 7 bases and the J gene end by 5 bases; junction bases not matched to a gene: 11. This CDR3 region has 16 residues.